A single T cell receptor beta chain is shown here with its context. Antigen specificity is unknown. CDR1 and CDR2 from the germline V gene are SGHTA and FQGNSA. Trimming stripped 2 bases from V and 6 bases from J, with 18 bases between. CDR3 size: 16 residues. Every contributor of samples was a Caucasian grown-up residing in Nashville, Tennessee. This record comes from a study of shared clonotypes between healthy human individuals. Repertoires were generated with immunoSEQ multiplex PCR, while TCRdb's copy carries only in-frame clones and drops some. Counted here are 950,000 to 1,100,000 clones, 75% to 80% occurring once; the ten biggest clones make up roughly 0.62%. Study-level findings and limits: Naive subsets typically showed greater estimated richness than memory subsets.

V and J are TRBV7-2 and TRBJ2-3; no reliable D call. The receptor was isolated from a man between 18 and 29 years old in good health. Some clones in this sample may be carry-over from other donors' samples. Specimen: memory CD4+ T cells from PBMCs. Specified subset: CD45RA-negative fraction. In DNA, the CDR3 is TGTGCCAGCAGCTTATCGTTAGCCCCGCGTTTGGATACGCAGTATTTT. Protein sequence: CASSLSLAPRLDTQYF.